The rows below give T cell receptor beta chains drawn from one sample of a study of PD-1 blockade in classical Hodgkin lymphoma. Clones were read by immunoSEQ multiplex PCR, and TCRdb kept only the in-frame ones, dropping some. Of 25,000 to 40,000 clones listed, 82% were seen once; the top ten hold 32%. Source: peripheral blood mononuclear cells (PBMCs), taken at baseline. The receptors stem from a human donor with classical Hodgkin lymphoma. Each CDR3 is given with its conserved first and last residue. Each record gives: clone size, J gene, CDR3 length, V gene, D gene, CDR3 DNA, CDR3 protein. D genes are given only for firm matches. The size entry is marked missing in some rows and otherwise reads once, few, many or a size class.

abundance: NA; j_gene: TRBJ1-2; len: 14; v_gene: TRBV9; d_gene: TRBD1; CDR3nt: TGTGCCAGCAGCGTAGCGACAGGGCACTATGGCTACACCTTC; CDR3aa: CASSVATGHYGYTF
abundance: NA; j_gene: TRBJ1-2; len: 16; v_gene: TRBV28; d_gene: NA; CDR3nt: TGTGCCAGCATGTTCACGAGTCAGACCCTTAACTATGGCTACACCTTC; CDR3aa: CASMFTSQTLNYGYTF
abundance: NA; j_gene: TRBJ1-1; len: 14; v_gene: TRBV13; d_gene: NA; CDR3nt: TGTGCCAGCAGCTTAGGGACACCAACCACTGAAGCTTTCTTT; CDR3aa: CASSLGTPTTEAFF
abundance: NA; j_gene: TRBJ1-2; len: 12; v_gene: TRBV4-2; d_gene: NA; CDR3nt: TGTGCCAGCAGCCAAGATGAGATTCGGTCGACCTTC; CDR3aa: CASSQDEIRSTF
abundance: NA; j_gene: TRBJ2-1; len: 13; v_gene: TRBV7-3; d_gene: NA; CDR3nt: TGTGCCAGCAGCTTTGGACAGTACAATGAGCAGTTCTTC; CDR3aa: CASSFGQYNEQFF
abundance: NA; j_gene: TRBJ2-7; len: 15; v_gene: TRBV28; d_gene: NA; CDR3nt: TGTGCCAGCAGTTTAGGGGGCGGTAAGATCTACGAGCAGTACTTC; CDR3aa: CASSLGGGKIYEQYF
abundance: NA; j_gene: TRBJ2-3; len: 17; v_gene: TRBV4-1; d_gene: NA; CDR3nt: TGCGCCAGCAGCCAAGAGAATGTCGGGCAGGGGAAAGATACGCAGTATTTT; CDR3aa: CASSQENVGQGKDTQYF
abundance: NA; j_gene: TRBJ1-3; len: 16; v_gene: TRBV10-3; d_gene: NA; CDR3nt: TGTGCCATCAGTGAGTCTAATATGGGGACTGGAAACACCATATATTTT; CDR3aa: CAISESNMGTGNTIYF
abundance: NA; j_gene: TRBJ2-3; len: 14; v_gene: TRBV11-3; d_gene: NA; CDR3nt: TGTGCCAGCAGGTTTGGGGGGGCCACAGATACGCAGTATTTT; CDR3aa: CASRFGGATDTQYF
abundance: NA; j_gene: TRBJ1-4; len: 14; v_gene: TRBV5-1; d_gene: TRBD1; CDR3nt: TGCGCCAGCATGTTGGGACAGGGGGCTGAAAAACTGTTTTTT; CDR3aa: CASMLGQGAEKLFF
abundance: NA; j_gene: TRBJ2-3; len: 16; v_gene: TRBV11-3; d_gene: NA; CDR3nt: TGTGCCAGCAGCTTAGAGTACGGCCAATCCACAGATACGCAGTATTTT; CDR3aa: CASSLEYGQSTDTQYF
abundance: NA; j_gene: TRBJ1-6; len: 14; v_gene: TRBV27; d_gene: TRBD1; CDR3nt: TGTGCCAGCCATACCACAGGGGGCCATTCACCCCTCCACTTT; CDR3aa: CASHTTGGHSPLHF
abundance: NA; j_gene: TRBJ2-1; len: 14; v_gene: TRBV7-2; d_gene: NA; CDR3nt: TGTGCCAGCCTATTCGACAGTCAATACAATGAGCAGTTCTTC; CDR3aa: CASLFDSQYNEQFF
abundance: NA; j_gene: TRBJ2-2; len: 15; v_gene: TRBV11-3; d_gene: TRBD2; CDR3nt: TGTGCCAGCAGCGGAGAACTAGCGGGAAACGGGGAGCTGTTTTTT; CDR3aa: CASSGELAGNGELFF
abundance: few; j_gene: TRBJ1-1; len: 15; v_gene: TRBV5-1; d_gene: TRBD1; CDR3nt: TGCGCCAGCAGCTTGGGTGGACAGGGAAGCACTGAAGCTTTCTTT; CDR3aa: CASSLGGQGSTEAFF
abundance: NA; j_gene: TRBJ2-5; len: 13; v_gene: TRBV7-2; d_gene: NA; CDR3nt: TGTGCCAGCAGCTTGGCCACGACAGAGACCCAGTACTTC; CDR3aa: CASSLATTETQYF
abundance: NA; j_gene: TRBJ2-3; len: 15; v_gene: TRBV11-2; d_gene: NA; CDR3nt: TGTGCCAGCAGCTTACGAGCAGGGAGCACAGATACGCAGTATTTT; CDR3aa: CASSLRAGSTDTQYF
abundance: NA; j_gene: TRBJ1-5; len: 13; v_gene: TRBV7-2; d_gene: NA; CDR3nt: TGTGCCAGCAGTTACAGCATCAATCAGCCCCAGCATTTT; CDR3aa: CASSYSINQPQHF
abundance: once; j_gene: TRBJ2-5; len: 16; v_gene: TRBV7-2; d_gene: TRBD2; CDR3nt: TGTGCCAGCAGCCAAGGACTAGCGGGGGACCAAGAGACCCAGTACTTC; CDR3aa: CASSQGLAGDQETQYF
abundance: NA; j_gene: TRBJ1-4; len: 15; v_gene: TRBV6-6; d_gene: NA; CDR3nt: TGTGCCAGCAGATCCCCCCAGGGTACGGAAGAAAAACTGTTTTTT; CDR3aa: CASRSPQGTEEKLFF
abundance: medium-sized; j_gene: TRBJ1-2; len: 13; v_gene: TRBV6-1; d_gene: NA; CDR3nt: TGTGCCAGCAGTCTCGAAGAAGACGTAGGCTACACCTTC; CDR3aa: CASSLEEDVGYTF
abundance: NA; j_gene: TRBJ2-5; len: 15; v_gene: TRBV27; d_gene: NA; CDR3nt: TGTGCCAGCAGTTTACGGGACACCCTGCAAGAGACCCAGTACTTC; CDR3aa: CASSLRDTLQETQYF
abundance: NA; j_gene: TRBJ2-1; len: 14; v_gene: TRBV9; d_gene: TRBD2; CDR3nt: TGTGCCAGCAGCGAGAGCGGGGGGGGCGGTGAGCAGTTCTTC; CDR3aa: CASSESGGGGEQFF
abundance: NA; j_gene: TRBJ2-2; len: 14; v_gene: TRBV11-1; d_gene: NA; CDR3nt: TGTGCCAGCAGCCTAGACACGAACACCGGGGAGCTGTTTTTT; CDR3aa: CASSLDTNTGELFF